This paragraph reports one T cell receptor (beta chain). Healthy bone marrow donors supplied every sample. Both 60 Vbeta primers and 13 Jbeta primers went into the PCR. Produced via immunoSEQ multiplex PCR; TCRdb's table is partial and in-frame only. The data contain 200,000 or so clones, roughly 87% of them seen just once; the ten biggest clones take up about 0.21%. V was shortened by 5 bases and J by 4 bases, with 15 bases between the two germline ends. CDR1 and CDR2 from the germline V gene are MNHEY and SVGAGI. The CDR3 is 15 residues long. The data were taken from a study of cytomegalovirus exposure and HLA in healthy donors.

V is TRBV6-5 and J is TRBJ1-3; weak D call: TRBD1 (5 bases). The specimen sequenced was PBMCs. This receptor was taken from a girl in the first two years of life in good health and CMV-seronegative. The CDR3 reads CASSLVRAVGNTIYF. DNA of the CDR3: TGTGCCAGCAGTCTGGTCAGGGCAGTAGGAAACACCATATATTTT.